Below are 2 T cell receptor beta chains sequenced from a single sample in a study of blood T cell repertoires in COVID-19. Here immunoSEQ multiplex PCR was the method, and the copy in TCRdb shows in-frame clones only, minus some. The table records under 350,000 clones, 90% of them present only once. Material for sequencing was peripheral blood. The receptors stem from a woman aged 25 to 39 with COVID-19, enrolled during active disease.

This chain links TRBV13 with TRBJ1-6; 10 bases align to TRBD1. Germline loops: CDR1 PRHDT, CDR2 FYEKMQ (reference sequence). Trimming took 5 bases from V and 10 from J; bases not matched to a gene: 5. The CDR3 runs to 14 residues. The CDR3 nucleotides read TGTGCCAGCAGCCACGACAGGGGGCCGTCACCCCTCCACTTT. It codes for CASSHDRGPSPLHF.

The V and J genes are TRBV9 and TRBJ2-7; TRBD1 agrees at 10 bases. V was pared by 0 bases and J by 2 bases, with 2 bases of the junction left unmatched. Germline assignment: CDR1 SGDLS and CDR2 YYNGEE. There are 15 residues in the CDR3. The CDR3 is CASSVGQGAPYEQYF. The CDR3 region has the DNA TGTGCCAGCAGCGTAGGACAGGGGGCCCCCTACGAGCAGTACTTC.